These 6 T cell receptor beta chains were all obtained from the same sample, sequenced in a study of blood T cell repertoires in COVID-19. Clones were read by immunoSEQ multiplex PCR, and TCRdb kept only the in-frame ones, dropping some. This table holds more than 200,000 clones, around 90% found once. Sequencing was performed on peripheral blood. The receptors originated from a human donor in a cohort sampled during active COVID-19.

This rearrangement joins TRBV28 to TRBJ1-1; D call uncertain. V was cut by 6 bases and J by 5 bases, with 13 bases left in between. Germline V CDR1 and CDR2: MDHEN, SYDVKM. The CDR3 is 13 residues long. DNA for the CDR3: TGTGCCAGCAGAACACTCGGCGGGACTGAAGCTTTCTTT. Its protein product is CASRTLGGTEAFF.

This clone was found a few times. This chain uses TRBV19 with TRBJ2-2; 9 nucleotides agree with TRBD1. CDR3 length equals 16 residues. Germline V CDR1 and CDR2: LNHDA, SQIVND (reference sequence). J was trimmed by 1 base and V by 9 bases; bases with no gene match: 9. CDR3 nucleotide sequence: TGTGCCAGCGATAGGCGGGGACAGGGGAACACCGGGGAGCTGTTTTTT. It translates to CASDRRGQGNTGELFF.

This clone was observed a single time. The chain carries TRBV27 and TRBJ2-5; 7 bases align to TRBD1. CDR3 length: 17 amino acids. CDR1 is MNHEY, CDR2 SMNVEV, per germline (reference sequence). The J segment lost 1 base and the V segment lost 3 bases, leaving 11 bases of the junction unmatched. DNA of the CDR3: TGTGCCAGCAGTTTGAGGGTGGGACAGACTCCCCAAGAGACCCAGTACTTC. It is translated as CASSLRVGQTPQETQYF.

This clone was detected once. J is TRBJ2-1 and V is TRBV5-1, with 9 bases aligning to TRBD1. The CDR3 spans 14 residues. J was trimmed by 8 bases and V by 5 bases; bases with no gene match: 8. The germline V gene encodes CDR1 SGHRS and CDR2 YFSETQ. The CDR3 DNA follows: TGCGCCAGCAGTCTTTCCGACAGGGGGGATGAGCAGTTCTTC. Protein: CASSLSDRGDEQFF.

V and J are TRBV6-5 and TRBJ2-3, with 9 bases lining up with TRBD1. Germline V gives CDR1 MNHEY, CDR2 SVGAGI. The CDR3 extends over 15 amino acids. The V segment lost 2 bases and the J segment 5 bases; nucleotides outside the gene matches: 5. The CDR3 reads CASSYVQGALDTQYF. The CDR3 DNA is TGTGCCAGCAGTTACGTACAGGGGGCTTTAGATACGCAGTATTTT.

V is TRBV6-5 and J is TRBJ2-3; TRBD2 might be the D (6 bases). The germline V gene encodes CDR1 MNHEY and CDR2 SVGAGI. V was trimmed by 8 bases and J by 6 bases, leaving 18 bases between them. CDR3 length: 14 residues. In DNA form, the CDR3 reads TGTGCCAGCCGTTCGGAAGGGACTCGGGATACGCAGTATTTT. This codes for CASRSEGTRDTQYF.